The 15 T cell receptor beta chains in this list originate from one sample, sequenced in a study of shared T cell receptors in the human thymus. Clones were sequenced by immunoSEQ multiplex PCR, and TCRdb holds only the in-frame ones, with some missing. The repertoire includes about 540,000 clones, approximately 80% of them detected once, and more than 0.01% sits in the top ten. These data were likewise used in another study, on human thymus T cells.

Sequenced: thymocytes. These receptor sequences come from a boy under two years old with a congenital heart defect.

V gene TRBV25-1 combines with J gene TRBJ2-5; the D is unclear. CDR1 and CDR2 (germline): MGHDK, SYGVNS. V was cut by 7 bases and J by 0 bases, with 6 bases left in between. The CDR3 is 12 residues long. The DNA of the CDR3 is TGTGCCAGCAACCGGTACCAAGAGACCCAGTACTTC. Protein: CASNRYQETQYF.

V is TRBV27 and J is TRBJ1-5, with D perhaps matching TRBD1 (5 bases). Germline V gene data show CDR1 as MNHEY and CDR2 as SMNVEV (reference sequence). V lost 6 bases and J 2 bases, leaving 11 bases between the germline ends. CDR3 size: 14 residues. CDR3 residues: CASSLGLGNQPQHF. CDR3 DNA: TGTGCCAGCAGCCTGGGACTTGGCAATCAGCCCCAGCATTTT.

This rearrangement joins TRBV29-1 to TRBJ1-1; D perhaps matches TRBD1 (5 bases). CDR3 length equals 13 residues. Germline loops: CDR1 SQVTM, CDR2 ANQGSEA. V gave up 0 bases and J gave up 5 bases, with 10 bases separating them. Here the CDR3 reads CSVEDRERTEAFF. The CDR3 bases are TGCAGCGTTGAAGACAGGGAACGAACTGAAGCTTTCTTT.

This clone was detected a few times. CDR3 DNA: TGTGCCAGCAGTTTATCGTTCGGGGGGCCGAACACTGAAGCTTTCTTT. Amino acid sequence: CASSLSFGGPNTEAFF. The chain links TRBV27 to TRBJ1-1, with D maybe TRBD1 (6 bases). With 0 bases removed from V and 1 base from J, the gap between germline ends came to 12 bases. CDR1 and CDR2 (germline): MNHEY, SMNVEV (reference sequence). The CDR3 length is 16 residues.

The chain couples TRBV19 to TRBJ2-3; 7 positions agree with TRBD2. CDR1 and CDR2 (germline): LNHDA, SQIVND (reference sequence). The CDR3 runs 14 residues. Unmatched junction bases numbered 7, after V lost 4 bases and J lost 6 bases. CDR3 DNA: TGTGCCAGTAGTAGGGGGGGAAGGCGGGATACGCAGTATTTT. This encodes CASSRGGRRDTQYF.

This chain links TRBV27 with TRBJ2-5; 10 positions match TRBD2. The junction had 4 bases not matched to a gene; V was cut back by 5 bases and J by 4 bases. Germline V gene lookup returns CDR1 MNHEY and CDR2 SMNVEV (reference sequence). This CDR3 comprises 14 residues. CDR3 DNA sequence: TGTGCCAGCAGTCGCAGGACTAGCGGAGAGACCCAGTACTTC. Its protein product is CASSRRTSGETQYF.

The gene calls are TRBV30 and TRBJ2-1; TRBD2 matches at 13 bases. Germline V CDR1 and CDR2: GTSNPN, SVGIG (reference sequence). The ends lost 4 bases at V and 0 bases at J; junction bases unmatched: 9. The CDR3 is 18 amino acids. This CDR3 reads CAWNRGLAGERSYNEQFF. For the CDR3, the DNA is TGTGCCTGGAACCGAGGACTAGCGGGAGAGCGCTCCTACAATGAGCAGTTCTTC.

The rearrangement joins TRBV6-1 to TRBJ2-7; D may be TRBD1 (6 bases). Germline lookup yields CDR1 MNHNS and CDR2 SASEGT. Trimming pared 4 bases from V and 6 bases from J, leaving 19 bases between. CDR3 length: 15 residues. The DNA of the CDR3 is TGTGCCAGCAGTGCCAGCTTACAGGGTTCAGGCGAGCAGTACTTC. This codes for CASSASLQGSGEQYF.

V is TRBV6-5 and J is TRBJ1-5; a possible D gene is TRBD1 (6 bases). V was clipped by 4 bases and J by 0 bases, with 10 bases between them. This CDR3 spans 15 amino acids. The germline V gene encodes CDR1 MNHEY and CDR2 SVGAGI. The CDR3 region has the DNA TGTGCCAGCAGTTTCGGACAGTCTAGCAATCAGCCCCAGCATTTT. Translating it yields CASSFGQSSNQPQHF.

The chain has TRBV28 and TRBJ2-7, with D possibly TRBD2 on 5 matching bases. The V gene lost 6 bases and the J gene lost 5 bases, with 20 bases spanning the gap. Germline-derived CDR1 and CDR2 are MDHEN and SYDVKM. The CDR3 has 15 residues. CDR3 loop: CASSDPGQRGHEQYF. The CDR3 nucleotides read TGTGCCAGCAGCGATCCGGGCCAACGCGGGCACGAGCAGTACTTC.

V usage is TRBV19 and J usage is TRBJ2-3, with a tentative D call TRBD2 (5 bases). Germline assignment: CDR1 LNHDA and CDR2 SQIVND (reference sequence). Trimming took off 6 bases at V and 0 bases at J, with 16 bases between the two ends. This CDR3 has 16 residues. Here the CDR3 reads CASSPASGMSTDTQYF. CDR3 nucleotide sequence: TGTGCCAGTAGCCCTGCCTCCGGGATGAGCACAGATACGCAGTATTTT.

The chain carries TRBV4-1 and TRBJ1-2; 10 nucleotides line up with TRBD1. Germline CDR1 reads MGHRA; CDR2 reads YSYEKL. This CDR3 has 20 residues. Trimming cost V 3 bases and J 4 bases; bases outside gene matches: 20. CDR3 sequence reads: CASSQRGSDRGRTRGYGYTF. For the CDR3, the DNA is TGCGCCAGCAGCCAGCGGGGATCCGACAGGGGGCGAACTAGGGGCTATGGCTACACCTTC.

This clone was detected a few times. J is TRBJ1-1 and V is TRBV14, with TRBD1 matching over 7 bases. The trim removed 0 bases at V and 5 bases at J, leaving 3 bases unmatched. Germline V gene data show CDR1 as SGHDN and CDR2 as FVKESK. The CDR3 spans 14 residues. The CDR3 reads CASSQDPGQTEAFF. In DNA form, the CDR3 reads TGTGCCAGCAGCCAAGATCCGGGACAGACTGAAGCTTTCTTT.

V is TRBV28 and J is TRBJ1-5, with 7 nucleotides matching TRBD1. CDR1 is MDHEN, CDR2 SYDVKM, per germline. The CDR3 covers 15 residues. V dropped 3 bases and J dropped 7; count of bases not matched to a gene: 9. CDR3 protein: CASSLVKGAGQPQHF. Written as DNA, the CDR3 is TGTGCCAGCAGTTTGGTGAAGGGGGCAGGCCAGCCCCAGCATTTT.

This clone has more than one count but fewer than ten. The chain couples TRBV19 to TRBJ2-7; perhaps TRBD2 as D (6 bases). The CDR3 contains 15 residues. Trimming pared 0 bases from V and 5 bases from J, leaving 14 bases between. Germline V CDR1 and CDR2: LNHDA, SQIVND (reference sequence). The CDR3 sequence: CASSIDRETTHEQYF. The DNA of the CDR3 is TGTGCCAGTAGTATAGACCGGGAGACCACCCACGAGCAGTACTTC. Combining the CDR3 with reference TRBV19 and TRBJ2-7 gives the whole variable domain DGGITQSPKYLFRKEGQNVTLSCEQNLNHDAMYWYRQDPGQGLRLIYYSQIVNDFQKGDIAEGYSVSREKKESFPLTVTSAQKNPTAFYLCASSIDRETTHEQYFGPGTRLTVT.